A selection of T cell receptor beta chains follows, all from one sample in a study of human thymus T cells. Data came from immunoSEQ multiplex PCR; TCRdb stores just in-frame clones and leaves some out. The sample has tens of thousands of clones, 90% to 98% seen once. The material sequenced was thymus tissue. All receptors come from a boy under two years old with a congenital heart defect but otherwise immunologically healthy. The CDR3 runs from the conserved cysteine through the conserved F or W. Fields, in order: D gene, J gene, V gene, clone size, CDR3 protein, CDR3 DNA. D genes are given only for firm matches. Only part of the rows carry a size: once, few, many, or a class if the clone is expanded.

>TRBD2|TRBJ2-3|TRBV7-2|-
CASSFVVERGSTDTQYF
TGTGCCAGCAGCTTTGTGGTCGAGCGGGGAAGCACAGATACGCAGTATTTT
>-|TRBJ2-7|TRBV6-1|-
CASREGPRDGEQYF
TGTGCCAGCAGGGAAGGCCCACGAGATGGCGAGCAGTACTTC
>TRBD1|TRBJ1-1|TRBV13|-
CASSPETGSSEAFF
TGTGCCAGCAGTCCCGAGACAGGGTCTTCTGAAGCTTTCTTT
>TRBD2|TRBJ2-3|TRBV11-2|-
CASSPTSGRGFLTDTQYF
TGTGCCAGCAGCCCTACTAGCGGGAGGGGTTTCCTCACAGATACGCAGTATTTT
>TRBD1|TRBJ1-2|TRBV5-6|-
CASSSPGTGHQNYGYTF
TGTGCCAGCAGCTCCCCCGGGACAGGGCATCAAAACTATGGCTACACCTTC
>TRBD2|TRBJ2-7|TRBV7-2|-
CASSSLAGGPYEQYF
TGTGCCAGCAGCTCACTAGCGGGGGGGCCCTACGAGCAGTACTTC
>-|TRBJ1-5|TRBV15|-
CATSKGRHQPQHF
TGTGCCACCAGCAAAGGGAGGCATCAGCCCCAGCATTTT
>TRBD1|TRBJ2-7|TRBV29-1|once
CSVRDREEQYF
TGCAGCGTCCGGGACAGGGAAGAGCAGTACTTC
>-|TRBJ1-6|TRBV7-6|-
CASSNDQRTGFGSPLHF
TGTGCCAGCAGTAACGACCAAAGAACAGGGTTTGGTTCACCCCTCCACTTT
>TRBD1|TRBJ1-1|TRBV6-5|-
CASSGTDTEAFF
TGTGCCAGCAGCGGGACAGACACTGAAGCTTTCTTT
>-|TRBJ2-7|TRBV27|-
CASSTLRNRKSSYEQYF
TGTGCCAGCAGCACTTTGCGGAACAGGAAGTCCTCCTACGAGCAGTACTTC
>-|TRBJ1-3|TRBV28|-
CASSSTYPQSGNTIYF
TGTGCCAGCAGTTCGACCTATCCCCAATCTGGAAACACCATATATTTT
>TRBD2|TRBJ2-2|TRBV28|-
CASNGRAPGELFF
TGTGCCAGCAACGGGAGGGCCCCCGGGGAGCTGTTTTTT
>TRBD2|TRBJ2-3|TRBV7-2|-
CASSLARCTSGQTDTQYF
TGTGCCAGCAGCTTAGCGCGGTGTACTAGCGGCCAAACAGATACGCAGTATTTT
>-|TRBJ1-2|TRBV7-2|-
CASSPDPTGTRGYGYTF
TGTGCCAGCAGCCCCGACCCCACCGGGACTAGAGGATATGGCTACACCTTC
>TRBD1|TRBJ2-7|TRBV11-2|once
CASRSNRDRFWEQYF
TGTGCCAGCAGATCCAACCGGGACAGGTTTTGGGAGCAGTACTTC
>TRBD1|TRBJ1-2|TRBV2|-
CASRSTGVDYGYTF
TGTGCCAGCAGATCGACAGGGGTGGACTATGGCTACACCTTC
>TRBD1|TRBJ1-3|TRBV4-3|-
CASSQSRGDSFGNTIYF
TGCGCCAGCAGCCAATCCAGGGGGGATTCATTTGGAAACACCATATATTTT
>-|TRBJ1-1|TRBV7-6|-
CASSHLRNTEAFF
TGTGCCAGCAGCCACCTAAGAAACACTGAAGCTTTCTTT
>-|TRBJ2-3|TRBV14|-
CASSPAGKPTINFPDTQYF
TGTGCCAGCAGCCCCGCCGGTAAGCCTACCATAAACTTTCCAGATACGCAGTATTTT
>-|TRBJ2-3|TRBV19|-
CASSPRRGGTDTQYF
TGTGCCAGTAGTCCCCGAAGGGGGGGCACAGATACGCAGTATTTT
>TRBD2|TRBJ2-4|TRBV6-1|-
CASSDVGLAGEGAAKNIQYF
TGTGCCAGCAGTGACGTAGGACTAGCGGGAGAGGGGGCGGCCAAAAACATTCAGTACTTC
>-|TRBJ2-1|TRBV5-1|once
CASSFSGSFYNEQFF
TGCGCCAGCAGCTTCTCGGGGTCCTTCTACAATGAGCAGTTCTTC
>-|TRBJ2-7|TRBV5-5|-
CASSLARQANSYEQYF
TGTGCCAGCAGCTTGGCCCGACAGGCCAACTCCTACGAGCAGTACTTC
>-|TRBJ1-5|TRBV7-8|-
CASSLRPGEEDQPQHF
TGTGCCAGCAGCCTCCGCCCAGGGGAGGAGGATCAGCCCCAGCATTTT
>-|TRBJ2-3|TRBV6-6|-
CASSSLGDTQYF
TGTGCCAGCAGCTCCCTAGGAGATACGCAGTATTTT
>TRBD1|TRBJ2-2|TRBV6-1|once
CATAALQGVGELFF
TGTGCCACCGCGGCACTCCAGGGGGTTGGGGAGCTGTTTTTT
>-|TRBJ2-2|TRBV4-3|-
CASSQHLPKGPGELFF
TGCGCCAGCAGCCAACACCTACCCAAAGGCCCCGGGGAGCTGTTTTTT
>TRBD1|TRBJ1-5|TRBV9|-
CASSVIQQGRSNQPQHF
TGTGCCAGCAGCGTTATACAACAGGGGAGGAGCAATCAGCCCCAGCATTTT
>TRBD1|TRBJ1-6|TRBV5-1|-
CASSLSGTGRDSYNSPLHF
TGCGCCAGCAGCTTGTCTGGGACAGGGAGAGACTCCTATAATTCACCCCTCCACTTT
>-|TRBJ1-2|TRBV19|-
CASSSTQPRGYTF
TGTGCCAGTAGTTCGACCCAGCCGCGTGGCTACACCTTC
>-|TRBJ2-3|TRBV5-6|-
CASSLGVMRVPTSTDTQYF
TGTGCCAGCAGCTTGGGGGTAATGCGGGTCCCCACAAGCACAGATACGCAGTATTTT
>TRBD2|TRBJ2-1|TRBV9|-
CASSVTSGRVYNEQFF
TGTGCCAGCAGCGTAACTAGCGGGAGGGTTTACAATGAGCAGTTCTTC
>TRBD2|TRBJ2-7|TRBV29-1|-
CSVALAGAYEQYF
TGCAGCGTTGCGCTAGCGGGAGCATACGAGCAGTACTTC
>-|TRBJ2-5|TRBV4-1|-
CASSQFLGNRNQETQYF
TGCGCCAGCAGCCAATTCTTGGGGAACCGAAACCAAGAGACCCAGTACTTC
>-|TRBJ1-5|TRBV19|-
CASSIAGRISNQPQHF
TGTGCCAGTAGTATAGCCGGGCGGATTAGCAATCAGCCCCAGCATTTT
>TRBD2|TRBJ2-7|TRBV7-2|-
CASSSLGWREGPREQYF
TGTGCCAGCAGCTCCTTAGGCTGGAGGGAGGGACCGCGGGAGCAGTACTTC
>TRBD2|TRBJ2-5|TRBV5-6|-
CASSLDRLAGEEETQYF
TGTGCCAGCAGCTTGGATCGACTAGCGGGGGAGGAAGAGACCCAGTACTTC
>TRBD1|TRBJ2-2|TRBV5-6|-
CASSRGQANTGELFF
TGTGCCAGCAGTCGGGGACAGGCGAACACCGGGGAGCTGTTTTTT
>TRBD2|TRBJ2-3|TRBV19|-
CASSISLPGLAVTDTQYF
TGTGCCAGTAGTATATCCCTACCGGGGCTAGCGGTCACAGATACGCAGTATTTT
>-|TRBJ2-7|TRBV4-3|-
CASSQVHRTSYEQYF
TGCGCCAGCAGCCAAGTACATAGAACCTCCTACGAGCAGTACTTC
>-|TRBJ1-5|TRBV6-7|-
CASRTLEFIQPQHF
TGTGCCAGCAGGACCCTCGAGTTCATTCAGCCCCAGCATTTT
>TRBD1|TRBJ1-3|TRBV4-3|-
CASSPNSGTGNRLSGNTIYF
TGCGCCAGCAGCCCAAACTCCGGGACAGGGAATCGCCTGTCTGGAAACACCATATATTTT